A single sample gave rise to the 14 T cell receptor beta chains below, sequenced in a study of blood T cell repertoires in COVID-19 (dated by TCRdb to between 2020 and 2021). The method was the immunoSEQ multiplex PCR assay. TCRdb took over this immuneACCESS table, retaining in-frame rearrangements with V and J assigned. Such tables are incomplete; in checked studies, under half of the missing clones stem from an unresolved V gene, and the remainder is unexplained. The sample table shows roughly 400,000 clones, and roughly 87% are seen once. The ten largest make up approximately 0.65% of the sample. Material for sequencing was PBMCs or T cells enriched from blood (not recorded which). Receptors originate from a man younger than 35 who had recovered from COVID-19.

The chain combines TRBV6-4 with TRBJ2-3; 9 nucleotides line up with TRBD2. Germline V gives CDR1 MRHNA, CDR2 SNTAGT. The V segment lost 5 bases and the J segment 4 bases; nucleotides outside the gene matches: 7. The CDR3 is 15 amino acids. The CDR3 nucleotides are TGTGCCAGCAGTATAGCGGGAGCGGCGGCAGATACGCAGTATTTT. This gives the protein CASSIAGAAADTQYF.

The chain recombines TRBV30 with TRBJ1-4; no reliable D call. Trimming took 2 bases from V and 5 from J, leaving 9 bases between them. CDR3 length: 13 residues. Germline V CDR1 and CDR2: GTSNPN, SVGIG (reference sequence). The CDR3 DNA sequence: TGTGCCTGGAGTCCCGGGAGAAATGAAAAACTGTTTTTT. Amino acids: CAWSPGRNEKLFF.

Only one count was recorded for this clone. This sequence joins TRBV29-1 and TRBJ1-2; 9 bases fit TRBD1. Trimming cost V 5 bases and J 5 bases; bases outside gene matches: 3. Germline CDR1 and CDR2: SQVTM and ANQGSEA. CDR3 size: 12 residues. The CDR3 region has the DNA TGCAGCGTTTCACAGGGGGCTTATGGCTACACCTTC. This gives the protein CSVSQGAYGYTF.

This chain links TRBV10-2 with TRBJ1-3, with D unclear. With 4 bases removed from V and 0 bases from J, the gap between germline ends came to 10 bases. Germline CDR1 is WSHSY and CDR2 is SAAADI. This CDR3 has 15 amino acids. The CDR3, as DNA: TGCGCCAGCAGTGCCCTCGCGGGCTCTGGAAACACCATATATTTT. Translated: CASSALAGSGNTIYF.

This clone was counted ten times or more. This chain's CDR3 is CASSGQSYNSPLHF. CDR3 coding DNA: TGTGCCTCCTCGGGACAATCCTATAATTCACCCCTCCACTTT. The rearrangement uses TRBV6-5 and TRBJ1-6; a weak D match, TRBD1 (6 bases). Germline V gene lookup returns CDR1 MNHEY and CDR2 SVGAGI. V dropped 11 bases and J dropped 1 base, with 12 bases sitting between them. This CDR3 is built from 14 residues.

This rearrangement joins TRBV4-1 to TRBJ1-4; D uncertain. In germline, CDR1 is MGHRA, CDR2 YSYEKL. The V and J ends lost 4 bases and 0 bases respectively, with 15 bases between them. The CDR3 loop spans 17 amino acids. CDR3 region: CASSLGGKRATNEKLFF. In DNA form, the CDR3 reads TGCGCCAGCAGCCTAGGCGGGAAGCGAGCAACTAATGAAAAACTGTTTTTT.

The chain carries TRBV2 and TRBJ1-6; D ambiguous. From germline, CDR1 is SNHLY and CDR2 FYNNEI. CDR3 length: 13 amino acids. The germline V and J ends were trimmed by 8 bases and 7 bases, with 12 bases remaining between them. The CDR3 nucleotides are TGTGCCAGCTGGGAGTTGGGCAATTCACCCCTCCACTTT. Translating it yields CASWELGNSPLHF.

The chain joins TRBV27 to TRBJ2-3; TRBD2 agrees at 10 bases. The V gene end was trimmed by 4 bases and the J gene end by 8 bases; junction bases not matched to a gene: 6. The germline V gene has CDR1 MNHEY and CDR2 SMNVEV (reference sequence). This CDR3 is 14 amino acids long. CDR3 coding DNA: TGTGCCAGCAGTTCTAGCGGGGGAGTGGGTACGCAGTATTTT. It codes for CASSSSGGVGTQYF.

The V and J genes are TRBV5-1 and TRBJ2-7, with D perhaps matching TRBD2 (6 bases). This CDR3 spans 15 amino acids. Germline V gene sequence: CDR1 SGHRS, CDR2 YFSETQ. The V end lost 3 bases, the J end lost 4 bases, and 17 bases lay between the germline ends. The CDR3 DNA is TGCGCCAGCAGCTCCCACGGGGGAGATACGTACGAGCAGTACTTC. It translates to CASSSHGGDTYEQYF.

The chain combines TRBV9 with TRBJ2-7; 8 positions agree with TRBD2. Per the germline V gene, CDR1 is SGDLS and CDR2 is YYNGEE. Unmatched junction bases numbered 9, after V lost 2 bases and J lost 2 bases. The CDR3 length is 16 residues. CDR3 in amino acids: CASSVMPGLGTYEQYF. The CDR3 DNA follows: TGTGCCAGCAGCGTTATGCCGGGACTAGGAACCTACGAGCAGTACTTC.

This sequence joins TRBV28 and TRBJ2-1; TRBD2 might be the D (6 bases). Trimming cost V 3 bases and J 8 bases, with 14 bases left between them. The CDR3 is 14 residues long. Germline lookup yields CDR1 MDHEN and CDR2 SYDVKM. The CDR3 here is CASSFSPPSDEQFF. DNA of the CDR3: TGTGCCAGCAGTTTTTCCCCTCCTAGCGATGAGCAGTTCTTC.

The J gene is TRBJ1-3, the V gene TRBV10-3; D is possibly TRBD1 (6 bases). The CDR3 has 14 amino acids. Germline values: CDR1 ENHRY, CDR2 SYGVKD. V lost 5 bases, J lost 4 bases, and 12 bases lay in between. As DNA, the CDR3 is TGTGCCATCAGTCCAGGGGTTGACGGAAACACCATATATTTT. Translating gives CAISPGVDGNTIYF.

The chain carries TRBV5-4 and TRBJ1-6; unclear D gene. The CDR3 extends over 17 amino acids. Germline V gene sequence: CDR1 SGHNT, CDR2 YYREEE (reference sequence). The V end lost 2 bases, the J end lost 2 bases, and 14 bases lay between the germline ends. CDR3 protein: CASSFTSHKTYNSPLHF. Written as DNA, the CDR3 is TGTGCCAGCAGCTTCACCTCCCACAAGACCTATAATTCACCCCTCCACTTT. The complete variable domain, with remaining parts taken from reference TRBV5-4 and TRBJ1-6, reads ETGVTQSPTHLIKTRGQQVTLRCSSQSGHNTVSWYQQALGQGPQFIFQYYREEENGRGNFPPRFSGLQFPNYSSELNVNALELDDSALYLCASSFTSHKTYNSPLHFGNGTRLTVT.

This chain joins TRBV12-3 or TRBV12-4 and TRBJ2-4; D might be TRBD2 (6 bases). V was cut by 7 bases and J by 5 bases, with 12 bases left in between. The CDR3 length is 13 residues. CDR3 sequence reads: CASTSGTENIQYF. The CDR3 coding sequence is TGTGCCAGCACCTCCGGGACTGAAAACATTCAGTACTTC.